This T cell receptor beta chain originates from a study of cytomegalovirus exposure and HLA in healthy donors. Study observations and caveats: The Asian-associated ancestry cluster reportedly had fewer N-insertions than the roughly 670-donor mean in a later analysis.

Amplification used 60 Vbeta primers and 13 Jbeta primers. The repertoire was sequenced with immunoSEQ multiplex PCR; TCRdb's copy has only in-frame clones and lacks some. Of around 150,000 clones listed, about 80% are singletons. Though probably carrying unrecorded immune exposures, donors were nominally healthy at sampling. CDR1 and CDR2 from the germline V gene are SQVTM and ANQGSEA. The CDR3 is 14 residues long. Trimming took 3 bases from V and 4 from J, leaving 16 bases between them. As to this clone: No antigen is known for it.

The sample comprised PBMCs. V usage is TRBV29-1 and J usage is TRBJ2-7; the D gene is possibly TRBD1 (5 bases). The source is a man in his late teens or twenties in good health and CMV-seropositive. CDR3 DNA: TGCAGCGTTGAGGTACCCGGCCAGGGATACGAGCAGTACTTC. Translation: CSVEVPGQGYEQYF.